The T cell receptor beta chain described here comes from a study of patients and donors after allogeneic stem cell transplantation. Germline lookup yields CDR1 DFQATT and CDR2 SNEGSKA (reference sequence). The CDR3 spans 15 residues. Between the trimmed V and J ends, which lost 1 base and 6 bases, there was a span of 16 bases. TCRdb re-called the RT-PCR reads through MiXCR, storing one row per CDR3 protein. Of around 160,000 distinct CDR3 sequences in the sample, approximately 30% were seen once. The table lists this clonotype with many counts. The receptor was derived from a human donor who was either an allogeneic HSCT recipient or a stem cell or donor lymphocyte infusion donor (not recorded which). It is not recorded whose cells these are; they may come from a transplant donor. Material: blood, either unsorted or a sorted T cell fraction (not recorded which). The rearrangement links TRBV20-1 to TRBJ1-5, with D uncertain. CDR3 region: CSARAAGLLGQPQHF. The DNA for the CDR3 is TGCAGTGCTAGAGCTGCCGGCTTATTGGGTCAGCCCCAGCATTTT.